This T cell receptor beta chain originates from a study of shared clonotypes between healthy human individuals. Whole-study findings and limits: Naive subsets typically showed greater estimated richness than memory subsets. The naive CD4 repertoires of a handful of donors were compared, and roughly 5% of clonotypes were shared.

Clones were sequenced by immunoSEQ multiplex PCR, and TCRdb holds only the in-frame ones, with some missing. Here the sample spans more than 2 million clones, 95% being singletons. This CDR3 is built from 15 residues. Trimming cost V 3 bases and J 4 bases, with 16 bases left between them. The germline V gene encodes CDR1 SGDLS and CDR2 YYNGEE. With regard to this clone: The antigen is not known.

The sample consisted of naive CD4+ T cells sorted from blood. The sample's subset: CD45RA+ positively selected. The TCR sequence derives from a man aged 18 to 29 in good health. The chain combines TRBV9 with TRBJ1-2; D perhaps matches TRBD1 (6 bases). CDR3 amino acids: CASSGGGGASYGYTF. CDR3 in DNA: TGTGCCAGCAGCGGAGGGGGAGGGGCCAGCTATGGCTACACCTTC.